The source of this T cell receptor beta chain is a study of blood T cells in healthy people across ages. Sample-barcoded 5' priming and a J-beta primer mix drove a second PCR of roughly 6 to 12 cycles. TCRdb fed the 5' RACE reads into MiXCR, producing one record per CDR3 protein. The data show some 1.6 million distinct CDR3 sequences, with 34% seen just once and 10% to 12% held by the top ten. Germline CDR1 is SGDLS and CDR2 is YYNGEE. V was pared by 0 bases and J by 0 bases, with 7 bases of the junction left unmatched. The CDR3 covers 17 residues. This clonotype was counted only a few times. The chain carries TRBV9 and TRBJ2-3; 7 nucleotides align to TRBD2. This TCR came from a woman in her thirties in good health. The sequencing sample was made of blood. Written as DNA, the CDR3 is TGTGCCAGCAGCGTAGCGGGGGGAGGAAGGAGCACAGATACGCAGTATTTT. This codes for CASSVAGGGRSTDTQYF.